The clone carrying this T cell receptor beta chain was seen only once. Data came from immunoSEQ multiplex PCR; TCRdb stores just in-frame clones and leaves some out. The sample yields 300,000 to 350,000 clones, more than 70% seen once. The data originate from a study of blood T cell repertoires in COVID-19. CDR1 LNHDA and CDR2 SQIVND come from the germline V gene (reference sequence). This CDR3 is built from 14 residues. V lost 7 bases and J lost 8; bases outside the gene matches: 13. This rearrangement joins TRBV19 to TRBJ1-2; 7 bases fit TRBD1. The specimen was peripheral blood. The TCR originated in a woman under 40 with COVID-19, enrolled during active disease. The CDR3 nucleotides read TGTGCCAGTACCCCGGGACAGCAAAATAGGGGCTACACCTTC. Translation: CASTPGQQNRGYTF.